The rows below give T cell receptor beta chains drawn from one sample of a study of OX40 agonist ivuxolimab in advanced cancers. The method was immunoSEQ multiplex PCR; TCRdb's version includes in-frame clones alone and lacks a portion of them. The repertoire holds 70,000 or so clones, with about four fifths as singletons. Sequencing used CD4+ or CD8+ T cells sorted from blood, obtained in a trial of the OX40 agonist ivuxolimab. The receptors shown here come from an adult with an advanced solid tumor such as melanoma, head and neck, liver or kidney cancer. Each CDR3 is given with its conserved first and last residue. A D gene is named only where the DNA matches it firmly. Clone size is given for some rows only: seen once, a few or many times, or a class if the clone is expanded.

TGTGCCAGCAGCCAATCTTCGGGATCCTACAATGAGCAGTTCTTC	CASSQSSGSYNEQFF	TRBJ2-1	-	15	TRBV16	-
TGTGCATCCGGGACAGATAATTCACCCCTCCACTTT	CASGTDNSPLHF	TRBJ1-6	many	12	TRBV30	TRBD1
TGTGCCAGCAGTTCGGGGGGACAGGAGGCTAACACTGAAGCTTTCTTT	CASSSGGQEANTEAFF	TRBJ1-1	once	16	TRBV28	TRBD1
TGTGCCAGCAGTTCCCCAGGGCTCAGCACAGATACGCAGTATTTT	CASSSPGLSTDTQYF	TRBJ2-3	-	15	TRBV27	-
TGTGCCAGCAGCTTAGAGGCCAGCTCCACAGATACGCAGTATTTT	CASSLEASSTDTQYF	TRBJ2-3	few	15	TRBV11-2	-
TGCGCCAGCAGCCAAGGTACGACAGGGATGAGCACAGATACGCAGTATTTT	CASSQGTTGMSTDTQYF	TRBJ2-3	-	17	TRBV4-1	TRBD1
TGTGCCAGCAGCTTAGCGGGGACAGACCAAGAGACCCAGTACTTC	CASSLAGTDQETQYF	TRBJ2-5	once	15	TRBV7-2	TRBD1
TGTGCCAGCAGCGCCAGCAGGAAGGGTGGAAACACCATATATTTT	CASSASRKGGNTIYF	TRBJ1-3	-	15	TRBV7-9	-
TGTGCCAGCAGCCAAGAATACCCGGGACAGGGCGAGGGAGGCTACACCTTC	CASSQEYPGQGEGGYTF	TRBJ1-2	-	17	TRBV14	TRBD1
TGTGCCAGCAAGGGCGGGTCCCTCTCCTACGAGCAGTACTTC	CASKGGSLSYEQYF	TRBJ2-7	-	14	TRBV6-5	-
TGTGCCAGCAGTTCCAGCCGGGACAGGGGCGCCTACGAGCAGTACTTC	CASSSSRDRGAYEQYF	TRBJ2-7	-	16	TRBV6-5	TRBD1
TGCGCCAGCAGCTTGGTCTGGGCCGACCGGGAGACCCAGTACTTC	CASSLVWADRETQYF	TRBJ2-5	-	15	TRBV5-1	-
TGTGCCAGCACAAGCGGGAGGGCCTACAATGAGCAGTTCTTC	CASTSGRAYNEQFF	TRBJ2-1	-	14	TRBV6-5	TRBD2
TGTGCCATCACCAGGGTCCCCAACACCGGGGAGCTGTTTTTT	CAITRVPNTGELFF	TRBJ2-2	-	14	TRBV10-3	-
TGTGCCAGCAGTCCTTCTACCTCGGGGGGGCGAGCTTTCTTT	CASSPSTSGGRAFF	TRBJ1-1	-	14	TRBV6-1	-
TGTGCCACCAGCAGGAGGGCCCGGGGAACGGCTAGCCCCTCCTACAATGAGCAGTTCTTC	CATSRRARGTASPSYNEQFF	TRBJ2-1	-	20	TRBV15	-
TGTGCCAGCAAGTACGGGGGGACTAGCACAGATACGCAGTATTTT	CASKYGGTSTDTQYF	TRBJ2-3	-	15	TRBV2	TRBD2
TGTGCCAGCAGTGAAACCAGGGAAGCTTTCTTT	CASSETREAFF	TRBJ1-1	-	11	TRBV2	-
TGTGCCAGCAGTGAGGGGGGAGCGGGAGGGACGAGGGAGCAGTACTTC	CASSEGGAGGTREQYF	TRBJ2-7	-	16	TRBV6-1	TRBD2
TGTGCCAGCTCACCATTAGCCGAGAATGAGCAGTTCTTC	CASSPLAENEQFF	TRBJ2-1	-	13	TRBV18	-